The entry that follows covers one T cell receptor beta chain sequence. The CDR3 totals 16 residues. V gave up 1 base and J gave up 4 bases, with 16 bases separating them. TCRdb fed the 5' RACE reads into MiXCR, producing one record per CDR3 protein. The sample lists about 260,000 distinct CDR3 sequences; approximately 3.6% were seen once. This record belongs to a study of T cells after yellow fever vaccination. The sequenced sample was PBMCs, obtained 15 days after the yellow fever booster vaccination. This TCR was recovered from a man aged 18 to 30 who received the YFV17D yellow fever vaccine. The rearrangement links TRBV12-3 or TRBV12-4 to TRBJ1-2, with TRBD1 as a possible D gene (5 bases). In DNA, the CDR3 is TGTGCCAGCAGTTTAGGGGGGGTCCGGGGGTTCTATGGCTACACCTTC. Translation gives CASSLGGVRGFYGYTF.